Only a few counts were recorded for the clone carrying this TCR beta chain. Antigen unknown. The sample comes from a study of T-cell reconstitution after alpha-beta-depleted transplantation in children. A library of TCRbeta sequences, prepared with unique molecular identifiers, was generated. TCRdb called the PCR reads again in MiXCR, with one record for every CDR3 protein. Here the sample spans around 270,000 distinct CDR3 sequences, less than 9.5% being singletons. Germline V CDR1 and CDR2: SGHRS, YFSETQ. The CDR3 is 15 residues long. With 5 bases removed from V and 8 bases from J, the gap between germline ends came to 22 bases. General observations from the study: The origin of high day-60 TCRbeta diversity in some patients lay in surviving recipient T cells and thymic progenitors. At one year after transplant, newly produced T cells mostly accounted for T-cell counts and diversity. Several hundred expanded graft clones reportedly gave rise to the alpha-beta T cells present about two months after transplant.

This sequence originates from a female patient aged 2 to 10 who had a stem cell transplant for Fanconi anemia, so the T cells may come from the graft donor. Sequencing was performed on peripheral blood, taken 360 days after TCRalphabeta/CD19-depleted stem cell transplant. V is TRBV5-1 and J is TRBJ1-2; D is perhaps TRBD1 (6 bases). This CDR3 is CASSPEGEGPLGYTF. CDR3 sequence (DNA): TGCGCCAGCAGTCCAGAGGGGGAGGGGCCGTTGGGCTACACCTTC.